This record concerns one T cell receptor beta chain sequence. Assay: immunoSEQ multiplex PCR; the TCRdb copy retains only in-frame clones and omits some. The repertoire holds 200,000 to 250,000 clones, with 75% to 85% as singletons. This specimen comes from a study of blood T cell repertoires in COVID-19. V was shortened by 0 bases and J by 2 bases, with 8 bases between the two germline ends. The CDR3 covers 15 residues. The germline V gene encodes CDR1 SGHRS and CDR2 YFSETQ. The rearrangement joins TRBV5-1 to TRBJ1-4; no clear D. This clonotype originated in a woman at least 80 years old with COVID-19, enrolled during active disease. Sample: peripheral blood. CDR3 region: CASSLDGSTNEKLFF. As DNA, the CDR3 is TGCGCCAGCAGCTTGGACGGGAGCACTAATGAAAAACTGTTTTTT.